A selection of T cell receptor beta chains follows, all from one sample in a study of PD-L1 blockade in urothelial cancer. Assay used: immunoSEQ multiplex PCR; TCRdb lists only in-frame clones, some missing. Of about 84,000 clones listed, 82% were seen once; the top ten hold over 7.5%. The starting material was PBMCs, obtained around atezolizumab (anti-PD-L1) treatment. All receptors derive from an older man with urothelial cancer. The CDR3 runs from the conserved cysteine through the conserved F or W. Each record gives: CDR3 protein, CDR3 DNA, D gene, V gene, CDR3 length, J gene, clone size. The D gene is left open where the match is weak. The size field is filled for only some rows; it gives once, few, many or a size class.

CDR3: CASSPALAGGYEQYF
DNA: TGTGCCAGCAGCCCCGCACTAGCGGGAGGATACGAGCAGTACTTC
D: TRBD2
V: TRBV7-2
length: 15
J: TRBJ2-7
size: .

CDR3: CASSLDPISTDTQYF
DNA: TGTGCCAGCAGCTTGGATCCCATTAGCACAGATACGCAGTATTTT
D: .
V: TRBV5-5
length: 15
J: TRBJ2-3
size: .

CDR3: CASSLSHSSGGGETQYF
DNA: TGTGCCAGCAGCTTATCGCATAGTAGCGGGGGTGGAGAGACCCAGTACTTC
D: TRBD2
V: TRBV7-9
length: 17
J: TRBJ2-5
size: .

CDR3: CASSTGTTTNEKLFF
DNA: TGTGCCAGTAGTACCGGGACAACAACTAATGAAAAACTGTTTTTT
D: .
V: TRBV19
length: 15
J: TRBJ1-4
size: .

CDR3: CASSPGLQETQYF
DNA: TGTGCCAGCAGCCCGGGACTTCAAGAGACCCAGTACTTC
D: .
V: TRBV7-9
length: 13
J: TRBJ2-5
size: .

CDR3: CASSNRQSYGYTF
DNA: TGTGCCAGCAGCAATCGACAGAGCTATGGCTACACCTTC
D: .
V: TRBV9
length: 13
J: TRBJ1-2
size: .

CDR3: CSARDQGGVTF
DNA: TGCAGTGCTAGAGATCAGGGTGGCGTCACCTTC
D: .
V: TRBV20-1
length: 11
J: TRBJ1-2
size: once

CDR3: CASSLNTGTYNEQFF
DNA: TGCGCCAGCAGCTTGAACACAGGGACCTACAATGAGCAGTTCTTC
D: .
V: TRBV5-1
length: 15
J: TRBJ2-1
size: .

CDR3: CASSYSSGVETQYF
DNA: TGTGCCAGCAGTTACTCCTCTGGAGTAGAGACCCAGTACTTC
D: .
V: TRBV6-6
length: 14
J: TRBJ2-5
size: .

CDR3: CASSPGTAYNEQFF
DNA: TGTGCCAGCAGCCCGGGGACAGCCTACAATGAGCAGTTCTTC
D: TRBD1
V: TRBV5-8
length: 14
J: TRBJ2-1
size: .

CDR3: CASSYYGGYNEQFF
DNA: TGTGCCAGCAGTTATTACGGGGGTTACAATGAGCAGTTCTTC
D: .
V: TRBV7-2
length: 14
J: TRBJ2-1
size: .

CDR3: CASSEWTSGYNEQFF
DNA: TGTGCCAGCAGTGAATGGACTAGCGGTTACAATGAGCAGTTCTTC
D: TRBD2
V: TRBV6-1
length: 15
J: TRBJ2-1
size: few

CDR3: CAWSWDRGRETQYF
DNA: TGTGCCTGGAGTTGGGACAGGGGGCGAGAGACCCAGTACTTC
D: TRBD1
V: TRBV30
length: 14
J: TRBJ2-5
size: few

CDR3: CATSSTRGADGYTF
DNA: TGTGCCACCAGCAGCACCCGGGGGGCGGATGGCTACACCTTC
D: .
V: TRBV15
length: 14
J: TRBJ1-2
size: .

CDR3: CASSLGPGSGGELFF
DNA: TGCGCCAGCAGCTTGGGCCCAGGGTCTGGCGGGGAGCTGTTTTTT
D: .
V: TRBV5-1
length: 15
J: TRBJ2-2
size: .

CDR3: CASSKGQDTQYF
DNA: TGTGCCAGTAGTAAAGGACAAGATACGCAGTATTTT
D: .
V: TRBV19
length: 12
J: TRBJ2-3
size: .

CDR3: CASVTGGFYGYTF
DNA: TGTGCCAGCGTGACAGGGGGTTTCTATGGCTACACCTTC
D: TRBD1
V: TRBV6-1
length: 13
J: TRBJ1-2
size: .

CDR3: CASNKGTGVNEKLFF
DNA: TGTGCCAGCAATAAGGGGACAGGGGTTAATGAAAAACTGTTTTTT
D: TRBD1
V: TRBV2
length: 15
J: TRBJ1-4
size: .

CDR3: CASSRTAGKGYEQYF
DNA: TGTGCCAGTAGTAGGACGGCAGGGAAGGGGTACGAGCAGTACTTC
D: .
V: TRBV19
length: 15
J: TRBJ2-7
size: few

CDR3: CATQADTLSYGYTF
DNA: TGTGCCACCCAGGCGGACACCCTGTCCTATGGCTACACCTTC
D: .
V: TRBV6-6
length: 14
J: TRBJ1-2
size: .

CDR3: CASSLVGTSGSIHEQFF
DNA: TGTGCCAGCAGCTTAGTCGGGACTAGCGGGAGTATCCATGAGCAGTTCTTC
D: TRBD2
V: TRBV7-2
length: 17
J: TRBJ2-1
size: once

CDR3: CASSILPPGNEKLFF
DNA: TGTGCCAGTAGTATCCTTCCCCCGGGGAATGAAAAACTGTTTTTT
D: .
V: TRBV19
length: 15
J: TRBJ1-4
size: once

CDR3: CASSLMSGGGPGEQYF
DNA: TGTGCCAGCAGCTTAATGAGCGGGGGGGGACCGGGCGAGCAGTACTTC
D: TRBD2
V: TRBV7-3
length: 16
J: TRBJ2-7
size: .

CDR3: CASSGRQGANTGELFF
DNA: TGTGCCAGCAGCGGGAGACAGGGAGCGAACACCGGGGAGCTGTTTTTT
D: TRBD1
V: TRBV5-6
length: 16
J: TRBJ2-2
size: .

CDR3: CAWTPPRTGSTDTQYF
DNA: TGTGCCTGGACTCCCCCCAGGACAGGGAGCACAGATACGCAGTATTTT
D: TRBD1
V: TRBV30
length: 16
J: TRBJ2-3
size: once

CDR3: CASSAGTANSPLHF
DNA: TGTGCCAGCAGTGCCGGGACAGCAAATTCACCCCTCCACTTT
D: TRBD1
V: TRBV9
length: 14
J: TRBJ1-6
size: .

CDR3: CASSFSGGSYNEQFF
DNA: TGCGCCAGCAGCTTTAGCGGGGGGTCCTACAATGAGCAGTTCTTC
D: TRBD2
V: TRBV5-1
length: 15
J: TRBJ2-1
size: .

CDR3: CASPPDSREEKLFF
DNA: TGTGCCAGCCCCCCGGACAGTAGAGAGGAAAAACTGTTTTTT
D: .
V: TRBV21-1
length: 14
J: TRBJ1-4
size: .

CDR3: CASSTGTGVYEQYF
DNA: TGTGCCAGCAGCACCGGGACAGGGGTGTACGAGCAGTACTTC
D: TRBD1
V: TRBV7-6
length: 14
J: TRBJ2-7
size: .

CDR3: CSDGGNYGYTF
DNA: TGCAGCGACGGGGGTAACTATGGCTACACCTTC
D: .
V: TRBV29-1
length: 11
J: TRBJ1-2
size: .

CDR3: CASSRGSGGVYNEQFF
DNA: TGTGCCAGCAGCCGTGGTAGCGGGGGGGTTTACAATGAGCAGTTCTTC
D: TRBD2
V: TRBV9
length: 16
J: TRBJ2-1
size: .

CDR3: CASSHAWREATDTQYF
DNA: TGCGCCAGCAGCCACGCCTGGCGGGAAGCCACAGATACGCAGTATTTT
D: .
V: TRBV4-1
length: 16
J: TRBJ2-3
size: .

CDR3: CASSFGGAYGYTF
DNA: TGTGCCAGCAGCTTCGGCGGCGCCTATGGCTACACCTTC
D: .
V: TRBV7-9
length: 13
J: TRBJ1-2
size: .

CDR3: CASSPTAFSYEQYF
DNA: TGTGCCAGCAGCCCGACAGCTTTCTCCTACGAGCAGTACTTC
D: .
V: TRBV5-6
length: 14
J: TRBJ2-7
size: .

CDR3: CASSRGGGNGNTIYF
DNA: TGTGCCAGCAGTCGGGGAGGGGGGAATGGAAACACCATATATTTT
D: .
V: TRBV6-5
length: 15
J: TRBJ1-3
size: .

CDR3: CASSPSGQGMAEAFF
DNA: TGCGCCAGCAGCCCCTCGGGTCAGGGTATGGCTGAAGCTTTCTTT
D: .
V: TRBV5-1
length: 15
J: TRBJ1-1
size: few

CDR3: CASSLIRGNQPQHF
DNA: TGTGCCAGCAGTTTAATTCGGGGGAATCAGCCCCAGCATTTT
D: .
V: TRBV27
length: 14
J: TRBJ1-5
size: .

CDR3: CASSPRDRGRETQYF
DNA: TGCGCCAGCAGCCCTCGGGACAGGGGAAGAGAGACCCAGTACTTC
D: TRBD1
V: TRBV5-1
length: 15
J: TRBJ2-5
size: few

CDR3: CASSIGTVGPLAKNIQYF
DNA: TGTGCCAGTAGTATCGGGACAGTAGGCCCCCTAGCCAAAAACATTCAGTACTTC
D: TRBD1
V: TRBV19
length: 18
J: TRBJ2-4
size: .

CDR3: CASSLPGDYEQYF
DNA: TGTGCCAGCAGCTTACCGGGAGATTACGAGCAGTACTTC
D: .
V: TRBV7-9
length: 13
J: TRBJ2-7
size: .

CDR3: CASSRRDLGTQYF
DNA: TGTGCCAGCAGCCGGAGGGACCTAGGGACGCAGTATTTT
D: .
V: TRBV5-4
length: 13
J: TRBJ2-3
size: .

CDR3: CASSLTGLTYEQYF
DNA: TGTGCCAGCAGCTTAACGGGACTCACCTACGAGCAGTACTTC
D: .
V: TRBV7-3
length: 14
J: TRBJ2-7
size: .

CDR3: CASSQVWLAGEGGYNEQFF
DNA: TGCGCCAGCAGCCAAGTGTGGCTAGCGGGAGAGGGAGGGTACAATGAGCAGTTCTTC
D: TRBD2
V: TRBV4-3
length: 19
J: TRBJ2-1
size: .